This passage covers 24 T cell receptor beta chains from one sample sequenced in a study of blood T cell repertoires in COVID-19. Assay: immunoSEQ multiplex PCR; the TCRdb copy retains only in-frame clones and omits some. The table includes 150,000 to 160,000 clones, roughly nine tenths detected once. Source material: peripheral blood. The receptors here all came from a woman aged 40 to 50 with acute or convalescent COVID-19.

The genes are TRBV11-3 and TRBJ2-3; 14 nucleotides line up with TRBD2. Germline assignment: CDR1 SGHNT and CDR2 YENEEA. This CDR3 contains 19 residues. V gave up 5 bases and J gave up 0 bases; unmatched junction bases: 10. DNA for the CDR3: TGTGCCAGCAGCCTTGGACTAGCGGGGGGTTCGACTAGCACAGATACGCAGTATTTT. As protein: CASSLGLAGGSTSTDTQYF.

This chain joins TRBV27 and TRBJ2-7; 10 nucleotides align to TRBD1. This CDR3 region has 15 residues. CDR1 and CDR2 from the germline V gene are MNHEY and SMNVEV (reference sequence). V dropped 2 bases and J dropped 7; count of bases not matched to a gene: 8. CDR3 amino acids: CASSLKRDRGREQYF. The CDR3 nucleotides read TGTGCCAGCAGTTTAAAGAGGGACAGGGGTCGGGAGCAGTACTTC.

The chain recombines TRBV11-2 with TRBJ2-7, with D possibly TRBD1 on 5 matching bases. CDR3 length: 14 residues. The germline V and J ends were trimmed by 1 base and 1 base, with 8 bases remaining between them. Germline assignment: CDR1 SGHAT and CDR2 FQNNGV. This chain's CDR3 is CASSLGQRSYEQYF. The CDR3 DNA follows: TGTGCCAGCAGCTTAGGACAGCGATCCTACGAGCAGTACTTC.

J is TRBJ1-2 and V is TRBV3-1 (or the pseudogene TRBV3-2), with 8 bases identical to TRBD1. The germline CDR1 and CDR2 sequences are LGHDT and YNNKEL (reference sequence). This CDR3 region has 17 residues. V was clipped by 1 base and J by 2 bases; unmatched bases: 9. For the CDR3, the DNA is TGTGCCAGCAGCCAAGGCGGGAGGGGACAGGCAAACTATGGCTACACCTTC. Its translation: CASSQGGRGQANYGYTF.

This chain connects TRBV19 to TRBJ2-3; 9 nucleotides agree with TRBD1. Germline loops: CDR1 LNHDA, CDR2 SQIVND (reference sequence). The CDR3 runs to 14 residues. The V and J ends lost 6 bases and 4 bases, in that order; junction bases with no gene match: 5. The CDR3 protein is CASRQGALADTQYF. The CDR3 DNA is TGTGCCAGTAGACAGGGGGCGCTTGCAGATACGCAGTATTTT. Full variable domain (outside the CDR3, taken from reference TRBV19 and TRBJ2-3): DGGITQSPKYLFRKEGQNVTLSCEQNLNHDAMYWYRQDPGQGLRLIYYSQIVNDFQKGDIAEGYSVSREKKESFPLTVTSAQKNPTAFYLCASRQGALADTQYFGPGTRLTVL.

The CDR3, as DNA: TGTGCCAGCAGTGAACTCACTAGCGGGGGTAACAATGAGCAGTTCTTC. Amino acids: CASSELTSGGNNEQFF. The rearrangement joins TRBV28 to TRBJ2-1, with 11 bases lining up with TRBD2. The CDR3 is 16 amino acids. The trim removed 5 bases at V and 5 bases at J, leaving 8 bases unmatched. Germline lookup yields CDR1 MDHEN and CDR2 SYDVKM.

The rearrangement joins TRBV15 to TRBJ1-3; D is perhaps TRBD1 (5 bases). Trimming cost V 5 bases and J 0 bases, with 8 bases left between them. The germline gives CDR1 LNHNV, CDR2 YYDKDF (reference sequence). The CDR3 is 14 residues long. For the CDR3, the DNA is TGTGCCACCAGCGCCGGACACTCTGGAAACACCATATATTTT. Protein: CATSAGHSGNTIYF.

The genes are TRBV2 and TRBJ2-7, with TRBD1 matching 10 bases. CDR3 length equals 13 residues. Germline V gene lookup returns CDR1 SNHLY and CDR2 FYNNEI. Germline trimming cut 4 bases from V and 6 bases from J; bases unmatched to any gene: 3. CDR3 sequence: CASSVGTGVEQYF. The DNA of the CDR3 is TGTGCCAGCAGTGTGGGGACAGGGGTCGAGCAGTACTTC.

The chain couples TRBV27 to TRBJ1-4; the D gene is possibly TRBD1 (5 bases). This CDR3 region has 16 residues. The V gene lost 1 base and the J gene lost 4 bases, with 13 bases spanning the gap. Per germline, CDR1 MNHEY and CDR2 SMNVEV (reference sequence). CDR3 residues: CASSLLMGGNNEKLFF. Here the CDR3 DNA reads TGTGCCAGCAGTTTATTAATGGGGGGGAATAATGAAAAACTGTTTTTT.

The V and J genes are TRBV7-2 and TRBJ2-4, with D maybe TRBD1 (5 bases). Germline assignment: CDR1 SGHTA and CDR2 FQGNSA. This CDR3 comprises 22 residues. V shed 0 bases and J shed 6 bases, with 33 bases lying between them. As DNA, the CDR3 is TGTGCCAGCAGCTTAGCGGTTTACCCCCGATACTCCAGGGAAGCGACCACAAACATTCAGTACTTC. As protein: CASSLAVYPRYSREATTNIQYF.

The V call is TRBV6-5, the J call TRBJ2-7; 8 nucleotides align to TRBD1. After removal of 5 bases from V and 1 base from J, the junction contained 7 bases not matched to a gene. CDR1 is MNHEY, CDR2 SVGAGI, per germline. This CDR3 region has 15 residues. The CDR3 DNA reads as TGTGCCAGCAGTCCGACAGGGGTAGTTTCCTACGAGCAGTACTTC. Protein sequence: CASSPTGVVSYEQYF.

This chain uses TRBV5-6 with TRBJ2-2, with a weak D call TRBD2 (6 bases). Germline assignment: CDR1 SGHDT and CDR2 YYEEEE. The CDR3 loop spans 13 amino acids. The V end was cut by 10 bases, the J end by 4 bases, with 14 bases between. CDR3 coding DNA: TGTGCCGGGGGGAAGAGGATCACCGGGGAGCTGTTTTTT. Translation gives CAGGKRITGELFF.

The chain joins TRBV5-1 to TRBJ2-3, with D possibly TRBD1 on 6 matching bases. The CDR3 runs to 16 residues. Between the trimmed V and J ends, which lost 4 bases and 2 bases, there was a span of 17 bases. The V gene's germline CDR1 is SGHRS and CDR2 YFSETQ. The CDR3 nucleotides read TGCGCCAGCAGCGATATCGGACAGCCGTTCACAGATACGCAGTATTTT. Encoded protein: CASSDIGQPFTDTQYF.

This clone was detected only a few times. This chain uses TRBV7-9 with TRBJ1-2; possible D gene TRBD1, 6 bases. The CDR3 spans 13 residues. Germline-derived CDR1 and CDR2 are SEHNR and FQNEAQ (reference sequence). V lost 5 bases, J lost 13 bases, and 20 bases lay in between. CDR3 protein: CASSGDTRHDGTF. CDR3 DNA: TGTGCCAGCAGCGGGGACACCCGACATGATGGCACCTTC. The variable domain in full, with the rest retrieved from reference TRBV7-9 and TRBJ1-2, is DTGVSQNPRHKITKRGQNVTFRCDPISEHNRLYWYRQTLGQGPEFLTYFQNEAQLEKSRLLSDRFSAERPKGSFSTLEIQRTEQGDSAMYLCASSGDTRHDGTFGSGTRLTVV.

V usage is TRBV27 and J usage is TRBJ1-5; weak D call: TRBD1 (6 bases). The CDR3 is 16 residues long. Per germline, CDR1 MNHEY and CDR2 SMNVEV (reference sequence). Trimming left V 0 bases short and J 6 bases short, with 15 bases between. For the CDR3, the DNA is TGTGCCAGCAGTTTATCATCAGGGGCTTTGCCTCAGCCCCAGCATTTT. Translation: CASSLSSGALPQPQHF.

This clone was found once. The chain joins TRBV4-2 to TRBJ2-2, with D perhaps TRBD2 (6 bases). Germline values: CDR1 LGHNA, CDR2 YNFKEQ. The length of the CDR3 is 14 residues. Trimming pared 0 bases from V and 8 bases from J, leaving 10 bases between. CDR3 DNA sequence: TGTGCCAGCAGCCAAGAACTAGCAGGTGGGGAGCTGTTTTTT. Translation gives CASSQELAGGELFF.

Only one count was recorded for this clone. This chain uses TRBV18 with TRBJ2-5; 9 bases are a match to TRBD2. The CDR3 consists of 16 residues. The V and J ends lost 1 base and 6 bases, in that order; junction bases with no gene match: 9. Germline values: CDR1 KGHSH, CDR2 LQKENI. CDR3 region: CASSPRIQREAKTQYF. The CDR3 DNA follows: TGTGCCAGCTCACCACGGATACAGCGGGAGGCCAAGACCCAGTACTTC.

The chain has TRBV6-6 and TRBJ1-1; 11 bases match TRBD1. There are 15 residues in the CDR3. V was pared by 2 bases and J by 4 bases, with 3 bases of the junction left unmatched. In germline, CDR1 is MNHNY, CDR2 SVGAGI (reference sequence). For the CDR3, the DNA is TGTGCCAGCAGTTACCCGGGACAGGGGGTCACTGAAGCTTTCTTT. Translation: CASSYPGQGVTEAFF.

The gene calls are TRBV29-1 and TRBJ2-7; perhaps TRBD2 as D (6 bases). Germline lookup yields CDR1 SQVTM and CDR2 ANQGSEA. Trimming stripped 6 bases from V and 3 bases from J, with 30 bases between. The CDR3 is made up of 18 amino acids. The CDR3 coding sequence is TGCAGCGTCCTCCTCCCTACGCGCATGACTAGAAACTACTACGAGCAGTACTTC. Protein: CSVLLPTRMTRNYYEQYF.

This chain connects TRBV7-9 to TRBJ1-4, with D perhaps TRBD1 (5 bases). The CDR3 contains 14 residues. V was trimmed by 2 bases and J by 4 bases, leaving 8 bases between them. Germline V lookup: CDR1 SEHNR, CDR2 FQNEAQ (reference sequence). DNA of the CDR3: TGTGCCAGCAGCTTACGGGGACTTAATGAAAAACTGTTTTTT. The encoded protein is CASSLRGLNEKLFF.

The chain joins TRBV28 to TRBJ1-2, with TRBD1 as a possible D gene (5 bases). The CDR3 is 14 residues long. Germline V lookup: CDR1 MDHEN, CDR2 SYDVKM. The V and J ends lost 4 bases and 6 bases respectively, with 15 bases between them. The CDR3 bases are TGTGCCAGCAGTTCCCCGGGTAGGGGCCATGGCTACACCTTC. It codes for CASSSPGRGHGYTF.

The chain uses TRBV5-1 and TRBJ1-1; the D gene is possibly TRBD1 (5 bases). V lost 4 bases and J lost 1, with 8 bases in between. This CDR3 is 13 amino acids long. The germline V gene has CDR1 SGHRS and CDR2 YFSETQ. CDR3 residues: CASSPTANTEAFF. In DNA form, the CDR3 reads TGCGCCAGCAGCCCGACAGCGAACACTGAAGCTTTCTTT.

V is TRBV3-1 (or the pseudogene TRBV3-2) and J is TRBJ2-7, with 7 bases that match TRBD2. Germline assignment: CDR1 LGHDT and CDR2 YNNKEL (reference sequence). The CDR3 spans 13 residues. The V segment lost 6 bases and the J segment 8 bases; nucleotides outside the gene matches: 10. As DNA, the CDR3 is TGTGCCAGCAGACAAACGGGGGAGGGAAAGCAGTACTTC. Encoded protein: CASRQTGEGKQYF.

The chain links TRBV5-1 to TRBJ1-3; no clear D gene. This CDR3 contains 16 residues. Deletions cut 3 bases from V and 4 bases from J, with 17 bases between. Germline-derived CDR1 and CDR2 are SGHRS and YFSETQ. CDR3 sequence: CASSSTRGGNGNTIYF. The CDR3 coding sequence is TGCGCCAGCAGCTCAACCCGCGGAGGGAACGGAAACACCATATATTTT.